A selection of T cell receptor beta chains follows, all from one sample in a study of blood T cells in healthy people across ages. TCRdb processed the 5' RACE reads anew with MiXCR; each CDR3 protein has one entry. The sample comprises 750,000 to 1,000,000 distinct CDR3 sequences, 25% to 35% of which are singletons, and approximately 10% rests with the top ten. In addition, the sample was reused for a study of T cells of mothers and their children.

Sample: blood. Receptor source: a woman aged 40 to 50 in good health. CDR3s include the opening cysteine and the closing phenylalanine or tryptophan. The D gene is left open where the match is weak. A clone size is listed for some rows: how often the clone was seen (once, few, many), or a class if it is expanded.

V gene: TRBV19; clone size: -; J gene: TRBJ2-1; D gene: -; CDR3 protein: CASSRVGQGNEQFF; CDR3 DNA: TGTGCCAGTAGTAGAGTGGGGCAGGGCAATGAGCAGTTCTTC
V gene: TRBV24-1; clone size: many; J gene: TRBJ2-1; D gene: -; CDR3 protein: CATEDSYNEQFF; CDR3 DNA: TGTGCCACCGAGGACAGCTACAATGAGCAGTTCTTC
V gene: TRBV28; clone size: few; J gene: TRBJ2-7; D gene: -; CDR3 protein: CASSLYPTGPGLNEQYF; CDR3 DNA: TGTGCCAGCAGTTTATACCCGACAGGTCCAGGGCTAAACGAGCAGTACTTC
V gene: TRBV2; clone size: few; J gene: TRBJ2-6; D gene: -; CDR3 protein: CASRNRVGSSGANVLTF; CDR3 DNA: TGTGCCAGCAGGAACAGGGTCGGAAGCTCTGGGGCCAACGTCCTGACTTTC
V gene: TRBV20-1; clone size: many; J gene: TRBJ2-1; D gene: TRBD2; CDR3 protein: CRAPPSGGAHNEQFF; CDR3 DNA: TGCAGGGCCCCTCCTAGCGGGGGGGCCCACAATGAGCAGTTCTTC
V gene: TRBV7-6; clone size: -; J gene: TRBJ1-1; D gene: TRBD1; CDR3 protein: CASSQGQETPEAFF; CDR3 DNA: TGTGCCAGCAGCCAGGGACAGGAAACTCCTGAAGCTTTCTTT
V gene: TRBV6-5; clone size: few; J gene: TRBJ1-1; D gene: TRBD1; CDR3 protein: CASSPGQSAIEAFF; CDR3 DNA: TGTGCCAGCAGTCCGGGACAGAGCGCTATCGAAGCTTTCTTT
V gene: TRBV14; clone size: few; J gene: TRBJ2-7; D gene: -; CDR3 protein: CASSQDVVTYEQYF; CDR3 DNA: TGTGCCAGCAGCCAAGATGTAGTCACCTACGAGCAGTACTTC
V gene: TRBV7-3; clone size: -; J gene: TRBJ2-2; D gene: TRBD1; CDR3 protein: CASSLTSKGAAGELFF; CDR3 DNA: TGTGCCAGCAGCTTAACGTCGAAGGGGGCGGCCGGGGAGCTGTTTTTT
V gene: TRBV20-1; clone size: few; J gene: TRBJ2-3; D gene: -; CDR3 protein: CSARADTDTQYF; CDR3 DNA: TGCAGTGCTAGGGCGGACACAGATACGCAGTATTTT
V gene: TRBV20-1; clone size: few; J gene: TRBJ1-1; D gene: -; CDR3 protein: CSARQNPSTLIAFF; CDR3 DNA: TGCAGTGCTAGACAGAATCCATCAACACTGATTGCTTTCTTT
V gene: TRBV6-1; clone size: few; J gene: TRBJ2-7; D gene: TRBD2; CDR3 protein: CASTERTTGGHRDEQYF; CDR3 DNA: TGTGCCAGCACCGAACGCACAACGGGGGGTCACCGAGACGAGCAGTACTTC
V gene: TRBV7-6; clone size: -; J gene: TRBJ1-5; D gene: TRBD1; CDR3 protein: CASSLGDSGYQPQHF; CDR3 DNA: TGTGCCAGCAGCTTAGGGGACAGCGGATATCAGCCCCAGCATTTT